The 14 T cell receptor beta chains below were found in one sample sequenced in a study of immune heterogeneity within non-small cell lung tumors. Using 32 V and 13 J primers, multiplex PCR amplified TCR beta CDR3. Using its own MiXCR run on the multiplex PCR reads, TCRdb lists one record per CDR3 protein. The sample comprises 13,000 or so distinct CDR3 sequences, 20% to 25% of which are singletons, and over 10% rests with the top ten. Samples each supplied 450 to 700 ng of bulk tumor genomic DNA as template. Doctors removed several biopsies from each primary tumor during surgery, keeping them far apart. Curative operations were performed on patients who had untreated, newly diagnosed non-small cell lung cancer. Sequences were obtained from lung tumor tissue. The receptor source for this set is a man over 45 with non-small cell lung cancer.

This clonotype occurred a few times. The CDR3 does not close with the conserved phenylalanine or tryptophan, likely indicating a read error. This chain joins TRBV11-2 and TRBJ1-1; unclear D gene. CDR1 and CDR2 (germline): SGHAT, FQNNGV. The CDR3 runs to 13 residues. The DNA for the CDR3 is TGTGCCAGCAGCCAAGGACTGAACACCGAAGCTTTCCTT. Protein product: CASSQGLNTEAFL.

This clonotype qualifies as medium-sized. The chain couples TRBV4-1 to TRBJ1-2, with D unresolved. The CDR3 spans 13 residues. The germline V gene has CDR1 MGHRA and CDR2 YSYEKL. V was pared by 1 base and J by 3 bases, with 6 bases between. In DNA, the CDR3 is TGCGCCAGCAGCCAAGTTTCTGACTATGGCTACACCTTC. Amino acid sequence: CASSQVSDYGYTF.

The chain uses TRBV5-1 and TRBJ2-4, with a possible D match to TRBD1 (5 bases). The ends were cut back, 0 bases at V and 0 bases at J, with 16 bases in the middle. Germline V gene data show CDR1 as SGHRS and CDR2 as YFSETQ. This CDR3 has 18 amino acids. The CDR3 nucleotides read TGCGCCAGCAGCTTGGATACAGGATTATCAATAGCCAAAAACATTCAGTACTTC. Translated, it gives CASSLDTGLSIAKNIQYF. The entire variable domain, with the rest obtained from reference TRBV5-1 and TRBJ2-4, is as follows: KAGVTQTPRYLIKTRGQQVTLSCSPISGHRSVSWYQQTPGQGLQFLFEYFSETQRNKGNFPGRFSGRQFSNSRSEMNVSTLELGDSALYLCASSLDTGLSIAKNIQYFGAGTRLSVL.

J is TRBJ2-1 and V is TRBV7-2, with D unclear. V shed 0 bases and J shed 9 bases, with 12 bases lying between them. The CDR3 has 14 residues. CDR1 is SGHTA and CDR2 is FQGNSA in the germline V gene. CDR3 nucleotides: TGTGCCAGCAGCTTAGCGCATGGCTTTGGTGAGCAGTTCTTC. Residues: CASSLAHGFGEQFF. The entire variable domain, with the rest obtained from reference TRBV7-2 and TRBJ2-1, is as follows: GAGVSQSPSNKVTEKGKDVELRCDPISGHTALYWYRQSLGQGLEFLIYFQGNSAPDKSGLPSDRFSAERTGGSVSTLTIQRTQQEDSAVYLCASSLAHGFGEQFFGPGTRLTVL.

This clonotype was observed at least ten times. This chain links TRBV5-1 with TRBJ2-3; the D gene is possibly TRBD1 (5 bases). V lost 4 bases and J 0 bases, leaving 9 bases between the germline ends. Germline V lookup: CDR1 SGHRS, CDR2 YFSETQ. The CDR3 length is 14 residues. The CDR3 DNA reads TGCGCCAGCAGCATGACAGCTAGCACAGATACGCAGTATTTT. Residues: CASSMTASTDTQYF.

By share, this clonotype counts as medium-sized. The J gene is TRBJ2-7, the V gene TRBV6-1; D gene unclear. There are 13 residues in the CDR3. V lost 5 bases, J lost 7 bases, and 15 bases lay in between. CDR1 and CDR2 from the germline V gene are MNHNS and SASEGT. For the CDR3, the DNA is TGTGCCAGCAGTCAATCACTACGAAGAGAGCAGTACTTC. It is translated as CASSQSLRREQYF.

In the case of this clonotype: A much larger clonotype is one base distant, so this may be a read error. The chain carries TRBV29-1 and TRBJ1-2; TRBD1 might be the D (5 bases). Between the trimmed V and J ends, which lost 6 bases and 6 bases, there was a span of 17 bases. The V gene's germline CDR1 is SQVTM and CDR2 ANQGSEA. This CDR3 has 13 amino acids. CDR3 region: CSVCTGTTHGYTF. The DNA of the CDR3 is TGCAGCGTCTGCACAGGAACAACTCATGGCTACACCTTC.

This clonotype was picked up many times. This rearrangement joins TRBV6-1 to TRBJ2-2; TRBD2 is a possible D gene (5 bases). Deletions cut 1 base from V and 5 bases from J, with 8 bases between. Germline V lookup: CDR1 MNHNS, CDR2 SASEGT. The CDR3 extends over 14 amino acids. The CDR3 DNA follows: TGTGCCAGCAGTGAAGTTGGGGAGACCGGGGAGCTGTTTTTT. Protein sequence: CASSEVGETGELFF.

By share, this clonotype counts as medium-sized. The chain combines TRBV5-1 with TRBJ2-7, with D tentatively TRBD1 or TRBD2 (5 bases each). The CDR3 consists of 16 residues. Germline V gene data show CDR1 as SGHRS and CDR2 as YFSETQ. V lost 0 bases to trimming and J lost 4 bases, with 17 bases between them. DNA of the CDR3: TGCGCCAGCAGCTTGGTTGGGGAGCCAGGGAAGTACGAGCAGTACTTC. Its protein product is CASSLVGEPGKYEQYF. Using reference TRBV5-1 and TRBJ2-7 for the parts outside the CDR3, the full variable domain is KAGVTQTPRYLIKTRGQQVTLSCSPISGHRSVSWYQQTPGQGLQFLFEYFSETQRNKGNFPGRFSGRQFSNSRSEMNVSTLELGDSALYLCASSLVGEPGKYEQYFGPGTRLTVT.

This clonotype was seen many times. The chain couples TRBV7-9 to TRBJ2-7; 7 nucleotides match TRBD1. In germline, CDR1 is SEHNR, CDR2 FQNEAQ (reference sequence). V lost 2 bases to trimming and J lost 4 bases; unmatched junction nucleotides: 2. The CDR3 extends over 13 amino acids. CDR3 sequence (DNA): TGTGCCAGCAGCTTAACAGGGGCGTACGAGCAGTACTTC. Its protein product is CASSLTGAYEQYF. Full variable domain (missing parts from reference TRBV7-9 and TRBJ2-7): DTGVSQNPRHKITKRGQNVTFRCDPISEHNRLYWYRQTLGQGPEFLTYFQNEAQLEKSRLLSDRFSAERPKGSFSTLEIQRTEQGDSAMYLCASSLTGAYEQYFGPGTRLTVT.

This clonotype is classed as medium-sized (0.01 to 0.1%). V is TRBV30 and J is TRBJ1-2, with a weak D call TRBD1 (5 bases). The CDR3 loop spans 15 amino acids. V was cut by 1 base and J by 4 bases, with 16 bases left in between. Germline V lookup: CDR1 GTSNPN, CDR2 SVGIG (reference sequence). CDR3 in amino acids: CAWSGGTGASYGYTF. The CDR3 DNA is TGTGCCTGGAGTGGCGGGACTGGGGCCTCCTATGGCTACACCTTC.

Within the sample, this clonotype is medium-sized. The rearrangement joins TRBV19 to TRBJ1-2; 7 nucleotides agree with TRBD1. Looked up from germline, CDR1 is LNHDA and CDR2 is SQIVND (reference sequence). With V trimmed by 5 bases and J by 2 bases, 5 bases remained unmatched. The CDR3 contains 14 residues. CDR3 nucleotide sequence: TGTGCCAGTAGTCCATCGACAGGGAACTATGGCTACACCTTC. It encodes CASSPSTGNYGYTF.

About this clonotype: Since the CDR3 does not end with the conserved phenylalanine or tryptophan, this likely comes from a read error. This chain connects TRBV30 to TRBJ2-3, with 7 bases identical to TRBD2. V shed 2 bases, J shed 0 bases, and the junction held 8 bases outside the gene matches. This CDR3 has 16 residues. The germline gives CDR1 GTSNPN, CDR2 SVGIG (reference sequence). CDR3 loop: CAWSPTRGSSTDTQYS. The CDR3 DNA reads as TGTGCCTGGAGTCCAACCCGCGGGAGTAGCACAGATACGCAGTATTCT.

This clonotype was counted many times. The chain employs TRBV27 and TRBJ2-1; D gene ambiguous. The V and J ends lost 2 bases and 0 bases respectively, with 20 bases between them. The CDR3 length is 19 residues. Germline CDR1 reads MNHEY; CDR2 reads SMNVEV (reference sequence). The chain's CDR3 is CASSLRSRQRFSSYNEQFF. The CDR3 bases are TGTGCCAGCAGTTTACGGTCACGTCAGCGTTTTAGCTCCTACAATGAGCAGTTCTTC.